These T cell receptor beta chains were read from a single sample in a study of identical twins. One entry per CDR3 protein results from TCRdb running MiXCR on the 5' RACE reads. Of around 160,000 distinct CDR3 sequences detected, around 3.5% appear once; the ten largest clones hold approximately 7.6%. Specimen: memory T cells sorted from blood. These TCRs come from a young man in good health. CDR3s leave out the opening cysteine and the closing phenylalanine or tryptophan. Fields, in order: CDR3 protein, D gene, V gene. A D gene is named only where the DNA matches it firmly.

CDR3: ATSVSDTQY; D: -; V: TRBV24-1
CDR3: ASSGRTSGRAQVLDEQF; D: TRBD2; V: TRBV19
CDR3: SVPGRAGETQY; D: TRBD2; V: TRBV29-1
CDR3: ASSLAVRAPPSTDTQY; D: -; V: TRBV7-6
CDR3: ASSPRRASGYNEQF; D: TRBD2; V: TRBV12-3/TRBV12-4
CDR3: ASSLGAGNNSPLH; D: -; V: TRBV7-6
CDR3: ASSLDGGSYNEQF; D: -; V: TRBV5-1
CDR3: ASRTGTSGNNEQF; D: TRBD2; V: TRBV7-2
CDR3: ASSFRQETQY; D: -; V: TRBV7-6
CDR3: ASTLPATGRTQETQY; D: -; V: TRBV6-1
CDR3: ASSPPRGSPYEQY; D: -; V: TRBV18
CDR3: ASSLGMRSEQF; D: -; V: TRBV12-3/TRBV12-4
CDR3: ASSLEREAV; D: TRBD2; V: TRBV5-1
CDR3: ASSTGRLLVNEQY; D: -; V: TRBV7-8
CDR3: ASSPAGGLTDTQY; D: TRBD2; V: TRBV11-2
CDR3: ASTMLGSSHNEQF; D: -; V: TRBV27
CDR3: ATKLGRTNTGELF; D: -; V: TRBV27
CDR3: ASSLDGQGGYGYT; D: TRBD1; V: TRBV5-1
CDR3: ASGWDSSYNEQF; D: TRBD1; V: TRBV9
CDR3: ATSETTNTEAF; D: -; V: TRBV6-2/TRBV6-3
CDR3: SAVGAAGGGNEQF; D: TRBD2; V: TRBV20-1
CDR3: ASSSLLQREWKETQY; D: TRBD2; V: TRBV7-2
CDR3: SVRDKQVEQF; D: -; V: TRBV29-1
CDR3: ASSLMASGYNEQF; D: TRBD2; V: TRBV7-9
CDR3: ASSPQGVAGIDTQY; D: TRBD2; V: TRBV7-2
CDR3: ASSYGTSGRSGKTQY; D: TRBD2; V: TRBV7-2
CDR3: ASSGGQGLAGVYNEQF; D: TRBD2; V: TRBV27
CDR3: ASSLVTSGRGEQF; D: TRBD2; V: TRBV11-2
CDR3: ASKLGPSGANVLT; D: -; V: TRBV2
CDR3: SASTGLNEKLF; D: TRBD1; V: TRBV29-1
CDR3: ASSLERQAERTDTQY; D: -; V: TRBV5-4
CDR3: ASSPHHTDTQY; D: -; V: TRBV18
CDR3: ASSEAQLRNTEAF; D: -; V: TRBV2
CDR3: ASSPGGNSYEQY; D: TRBD2; V: TRBV5-1
CDR3: ASSLRPSGELF; D: -; V: TRBV11-2
CDR3: ASSPVTSGSIQY; D: TRBD2; V: TRBV5-1
CDR3: ASSLEVGDEQF; D: -; V: TRBV7-9
CDR3: ASSSFTRGRYNTEAF; D: TRBD1; V: TRBV5-1
CDR3: ASSFGGVRTDTQY; D: -; V: TRBV9
CDR3: ASSLTPGQGAIAETQY; D: TRBD1; V: TRBV5-1
CDR3: ASSIDNEQF; D: -; V: TRBV7-8
CDR3: ASSLKELAGNEQF; D: -; V: TRBV11-2
CDR3: ASSYSGTTEQF; D: TRBD2; V: TRBV18
CDR3: ASSQVSEQF; D: -; V: TRBV3-1
CDR3: ASSPSSFANTGELF; D: -; V: TRBV18
CDR3: ASSGERQETQY; D: -; V: TRBV9
CDR3: ASTVTSGRVGQF; D: TRBD2; V: TRBV12-3/TRBV12-4
CDR3: ASSLASASPYNEQF; D: -; V: TRBV5-1
CDR3: ASSQDLAAGGSYNEQF; D: TRBD2; V: TRBV4-3
CDR3: ASSARTGGRYQETQY; D: TRBD1; V: TRBV10-1
CDR3: ASSFFNQPQH; D: -; V: TRBV7-8
CDR3: ASSLDEGGWWGYT; D: -; V: TRBV12-3/TRBV12-4